Shown below are 24 T cell receptor beta chains from a single sample sequenced in a study of T-cell memory formation after mild COVID-19. TCRdb fed the 5' RACE reads into MiXCR, producing one record per CDR3 protein. The sample holds just over 350,000 distinct CDR3 sequences; 14% are singletons and the top ten take 20% to 25%. The source material was PBMCs or a T cell subset sorted from them (not recorded which). Source of these receptors: a man aged 18-30 years who had mild COVID-19 (a few samples of this study predate the infection). Cell type and time point are not known.

This clonotype was counted between two and nine times. V is TRBV9 and J is TRBJ2-1, with TRBD2 identical over 9 bases. Losses at the gene ends were 6 bases for V and 12 bases for J; bases not matched to a gene: 7. Germline CDR1 is SGDLS and CDR2 is YYNGEE. This CDR3 region has 12 residues. CDR3 sequence reads: CASTDSGGWQFF. The DNA of the CDR3 is TGTGCCAGCACGGATAGCGGGGGTTGGCAGTTCTTC.

There are a few counts of this clonotype. The chain combines TRBV18 with TRBJ1-1; no clear D gene. V lost 4 bases to trimming and J lost 1 base, with 7 bases between them. In germline, CDR1 is KGHSH, CDR2 LQKENI. The CDR3 consists of 13 residues. CDR3 residues: CASSRDQNTEAFF. The CDR3 DNA follows: TGTGCCAGCTCACGTGATCAGAACACTGAAGCTTTCTTT.

The genes are TRBV18 and TRBJ2-1; TRBD2 matches at 12 bases. CDR1 is KGHSH, CDR2 LQKENI, per germline. V shed 1 base and J 8 bases; nucleotides not matched to a gene: 3. The CDR3 loop spans 15 amino acids. The CDR3 sequence: CASSPLTSGGYEQFF. Written as DNA, the CDR3 is TGTGCCAGCTCACCACTGACTAGCGGGGGTTATGAGCAGTTCTTC.

The chain uses TRBV7-9 and TRBJ2-7; no clear D gene. In germline, CDR1 is SEHNR, CDR2 FQNEAQ (reference sequence). The V and J ends lost 5 bases and 6 bases respectively, with 14 bases between them. This CDR3 has 13 amino acids. The CDR3 DNA reads TGTGCCAGCAGCCAATCCCCCCGGGTCGAGCAGTACGTC. This translates into CASSQSPRVEQYV.

The chain uses TRBV4-3 and TRBJ1-2; a possible D gene is TRBD1 (5 bases). Germline V lookup: CDR1 LGHNA, CDR2 YSLEER. This CDR3 has 14 amino acids. V was cut by 0 bases and J by 7 bases, with 12 bases left in between. This CDR3 reads CASSQDIGDPGYTF. Written as DNA, the CDR3 is TGCGCCAGCAGCCAAGATATAGGGGACCCTGGCTACACCTTC.

This clonotype was recorded a few times. This chain uses TRBV20-1 with TRBJ1-4; no clear D gene. Deletions cut 6 bases from V and 0 bases from J, with 11 bases between. Germline CDR1 DFQATT, CDR2 SNEGSKA (reference sequence). The length of the CDR3 is 14 residues. CDR3 residues: CSAENRATNEKLFF. The CDR3 DNA reads as TGCAGTGCAGAAAACAGAGCAACTAATGAAAAACTGTTTTTT.

DNA for the CDR3: TGTGCCAGCAGCTCTCTTGTCCAGGGTGGAAACATTCAGTACTTC. Its protein is CASSSLVQGGNIQYF. The chain couples TRBV7-2 to TRBJ2-4; perhaps TRBD1 as D (5 bases). This CDR3 contains 15 residues. Trimming removed 4 bases from V and 6 bases from J, with 16 bases in between. From germline, CDR1 is SGHTA and CDR2 FQGNSA.

Only a few counts were recorded for this clonotype. V gene TRBV25-1 combines with J gene TRBJ2-1; the D gene is possibly TRBD1 (5 bases). The CDR3 loop spans 15 amino acids. The germline gives CDR1 MGHDK, CDR2 SYGVNS. The V gene lost 3 bases and the J gene lost 7 bases, with 16 bases spanning the gap. DNA of the CDR3: TGTGCCAGCAGTGATTGGGGCGGAAAGGGAAATGAGCAGTTCTTC. As protein: CASSDWGGKGNEQFF.

This clonotype was found many times. The gene calls are TRBV7-8 and TRBJ2-5; D may correspond to TRBD1 or TRBD2 (7 bases each). This CDR3 region has 14 residues. Trimming removed 6 bases at V and 7 bases at J, with 18 bases between. The germline CDR1 and CDR2 sequences are SGHVS and FQNEAQ. The CDR3 nucleotides read TGTGCCAGCAGTCCCGCCAGGGGGGGGTGGACCCAGTACTTC. This gives the protein CASSPARGGWTQYF.

The chain combines TRBV19 with TRBJ2-6; D may be TRBD1 or TRBD2 (5 bases each). CDR1 and CDR2 from the germline V gene are LNHDA and SQIVND (reference sequence). There are 14 residues in the CDR3. The V end was cut by 7 bases, the J end by 2 bases, with 9 bases between. The CDR3 loop reads CASIGGPGANVLTF. DNA of the CDR3: TGTGCCAGTATTGGGGGACCTGGGGCCAACGTCCTGACTTTC.

This clonotype was seen a few times. The chain combines TRBV4-3 with TRBJ2-1; no reliable D call. The V end was cut by 5 bases, the J end by 8 bases, with 16 bases between. This CDR3 is built from 14 residues. Germline CDR1 is LGHNA and CDR2 is YSLEER. CDR3 DNA: TGCGCCAGCAGCACCCGGGCCCGGGTCGATGAGCAGTTCTTC. Amino acid sequence: CASSTRARVDEQFF.

The chain carries TRBV7-9 and TRBJ1-1; D remains unclear. The length of the CDR3 is 16 residues. Germline CDR1 reads SEHNR; CDR2 reads FQNEAQ (reference sequence). Trimming left V 5 bases short and J 4 bases short, with 20 bases between. Here the CDR3 reads CASSAVNAQFTTEAFF. The CDR3 DNA follows: TGTGCCAGCAGCGCCGTTAATGCGCAGTTTACCACTGAAGCTTTCTTT.

This clonotype occurred a few times. The CDR3 DNA reads TGTGCCAGCAGTCATTCCGGGACAACTTATAGCAATCAGCCCCAGCATTTT. It encodes CASSHSGTTYSNQPQHF. The chain recombines TRBV6-2 or TRBV6-3 with TRBJ1-5; D is possibly TRBD1 (6 bases). Germline V CDR1 and CDR2: MNHEY, SVGEGT. Trimming removed 5 bases at V and 0 bases at J, with 17 bases between. The CDR3 runs 17 residues.

The chain links TRBV20-1 to TRBJ2-7; possible D gene TRBD2, 6 bases. Trimming took 3 bases from V and 2 from J, leaving 8 bases between them. Germline lookup yields CDR1 DFQATT and CDR2 SNEGSKA (reference sequence). The CDR3 contains 12 residues. Here the CDR3 DNA reads TGCAGTGCTAGGGGACTTGCCTACGAGCAGTACGTC. Its translation is CSARGLAYEQYV.

In this sample, this clonotype turned up a few times. This rearrangement joins TRBV10-1 to TRBJ2-5, with D possibly TRBD1 on 6 matching bases. V was clipped by 3 bases and J by 7 bases, with 15 bases between them. The germline CDR1 and CDR2 sequences are WNHNN and SYGVQD (reference sequence). The CDR3 sequence is 14 residues long. The CDR3 sequence: CASSDPTGTGTQYF. The CDR3 DNA is TGCGCCAGCAGTGACCCCACAGGGACCGGGACCCAGTACTTC.

In its sample, this clonotype was seen a few times. The V call is TRBV7-2, the J call TRBJ2-3, with a tentative D call TRBD2 (6 bases). This CDR3 comprises 15 residues. V was pared by 5 bases and J by 1 base, with 13 bases between. Germline CDR1 SGHTA, CDR2 FQGNSA. As DNA, the CDR3 is TGTGCCAGCAGCCCGACTAGTTCGGGCACAGATACGCAGTATTTT. Protein: CASSPTSSGTDTQYF.

In this sample, this clonotype turned up a few times. The chain combines TRBV12-3 or TRBV12-4 with TRBJ1-3; no clear D. This CDR3 comprises 14 residues. V lost 5 bases and J lost 4, with 12 bases in between. The CDR3 sequence: CASSANGGGNTIYF. The CDR3 nucleotides read TGTGCCAGCAGTGCAAATGGAGGCGGAAACACCATATATTTT.

This chain links TRBV6-2 or TRBV6-3 with TRBJ2-1; D gene unclear. The germline CDR1 and CDR2 sequences are MNHEY and SVGEGT. The V gene lost 0 bases and the J gene lost 9 bases, with 6 bases spanning the gap. The CDR3 consists of 12 residues. DNA of the CDR3: TGTGCCAGCAGTTACTCTGTTTTTGAGCAGTTCTTC. Translating gives CASSYSVFEQFF.

V and J are TRBV4-1 and TRBJ2-2; D is ambiguous. This CDR3 is 13 amino acids long. The V and J ends lost 1 base and 7 bases respectively, with 7 bases between them. Germline CDR1 reads MGHRA; CDR2 reads YSYEKL. CDR3 DNA: TGCGCCAGCAGCCAAGGGGTGGGCGGGGAGCTGTTTTTT. It yields the protein CASSQGVGGELFF.

A few counts support this clonotype. CDR3 sequence: CSAREAIREKLFF. The CDR3 nucleotides are TGCAGTGCTAGGGAGGCGATCCGGGAAAAACTGTTTTTT. This chain connects TRBV20-1 to TRBJ1-4; no clear D. This CDR3 is built from 13 residues. Germline CDR1 reads DFQATT; CDR2 reads SNEGSKA (reference sequence). With 3 bases removed from V and 8 bases from J, the gap between germline ends came to 13 bases.

In DNA, the CDR3 is TGTGCCAGCACCTGGGGGGGAGCCTCTGGAAACACCATATATTTT. Translated: CASTWGGASGNTIYF. The V and J genes are TRBV12-3 or TRBV12-4 and TRBJ1-3; tentatively, D is TRBD1 (5 bases). V was trimmed by 7 bases and J by 0 bases, leaving 13 bases between them. The CDR3 runs 15 residues.

The chain uses TRBV4-3 and TRBJ2-7; D remains ambiguous. The CDR3 runs 14 residues. Germline-derived CDR1 and CDR2 are LGHNA and YSLEER. V was shortened by 0 bases and J by 0 bases, with 6 bases between the two germline ends. The chain's CDR3 is CASSQDSISYEQYF. The CDR3 nucleotides read TGCGCCAGCAGCCAAGATTCGATCTCCTACGAGCAGTACTTC.

This clonotype has ten or more counts. This chain joins TRBV7-9 and TRBJ2-1; possibly TRBD2 for D (6 bases). This CDR3 region has 13 residues. Trimming took off 3 bases at V and 3 bases at J, with 6 bases between the two ends. CDR1 is SEHNR, CDR2 FQNEAQ, per germline (reference sequence). The chain's CDR3 is CASSLGLYNEQFF. The CDR3 DNA follows: TGTGCCAGCAGCTTGGGACTCTACAATGAGCAGTTCTTC.

This clonotype has only a few counts. The genes are TRBV14 and TRBJ1-2; no reliable D call. This CDR3 contains 13 residues. Germline V gene lookup returns CDR1 SGHDN and CDR2 FVKESK. V shed 3 bases and J shed 3 bases, with 8 bases lying between them. The CDR3 spells CASSQNRDYGYTF. The CDR3 region has the DNA TGTGCCAGCAGCCAGAACCGGGACTATGGCTACACCTTC.